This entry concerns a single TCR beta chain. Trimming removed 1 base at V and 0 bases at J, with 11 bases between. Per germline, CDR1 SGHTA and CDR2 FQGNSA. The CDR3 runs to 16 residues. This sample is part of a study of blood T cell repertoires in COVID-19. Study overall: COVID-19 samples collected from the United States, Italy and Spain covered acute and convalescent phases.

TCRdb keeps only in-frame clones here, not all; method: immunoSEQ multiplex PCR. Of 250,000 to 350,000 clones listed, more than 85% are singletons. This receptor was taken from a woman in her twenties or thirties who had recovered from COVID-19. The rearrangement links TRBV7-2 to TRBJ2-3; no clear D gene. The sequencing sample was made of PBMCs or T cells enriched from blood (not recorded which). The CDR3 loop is CASSLDYAASTDTQYF. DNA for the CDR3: TGTGCCAGCAGCTTAGACTACGCCGCTAGCACAGATACGCAGTATTTT. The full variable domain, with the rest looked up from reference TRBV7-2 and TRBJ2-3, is GAGVSQSPSNKVTEKGKDVELRCDPISGHTALYWYRQSLGQGLEFLIYFQGNSAPDKSGLPSDRFSAERTGGSVSTLTIQRTQQEDSAVYLCASSLDYAASTDTQYFGPGTRLTVL.